The clone carrying this TCR beta chain has just a few counts. Its antigen is still unknown. The CDR3 sequence is 16 residues long. Trimming at V came to 4 bases and at J to 5 bases, leaving 10 bases not matched to a gene. CDR1 is SGHTA, CDR2 FQGNSA, per germline. The time point was: patch test 3, about 24 weeks after DPC sensitization. As for treatment: therapeutic diphenylcyclopropenone sensitization with weekly scalp DPC. The total RNA was obtained from whole blood that was not fractionated. People who gave samples had alopecia, were 18 to 70 years old, and were suitable for DPC. The record originates from a study of human T cells and chemical hapten exposure. Unique molecular identifiers were affixed to discrete cDNA molecules within the library. Methods used by the authors: Per-sample TCR counts ranged from about 23,224 to 690,600, median about 90,000. A single record per CDR3 protein comes from TCRdb applying MiXCR to the RACE reads. These V and J calls rely on TCRdb rather than the paper's analysis. The data hold fewer than 40,000 distinct CDR3 sequences, with about an eighth observed a single time.

Whole-study findings and limits: TCRs above 1 in 1000 frequency did not change with DPC sensitization.

The sequences come from whole blood, collected in connection with sensitization to the hapten diphenylcyclopropenone (DPC). This chain joins TRBV7-2 and TRBJ1-5; 8 bases fit TRBD1. This TCR was sampled from a woman aged 40 to 50 with alopecia areata. Some clones in this sample may be carry-over from other donors' samples. CDR3 sequence (DNA): TGTGCCAGCAGCTCCTCAGGGGGCGGGTCGTATCAGCCCCAGCATTTT. This translates into CASSSSGGGSYQPQHF.